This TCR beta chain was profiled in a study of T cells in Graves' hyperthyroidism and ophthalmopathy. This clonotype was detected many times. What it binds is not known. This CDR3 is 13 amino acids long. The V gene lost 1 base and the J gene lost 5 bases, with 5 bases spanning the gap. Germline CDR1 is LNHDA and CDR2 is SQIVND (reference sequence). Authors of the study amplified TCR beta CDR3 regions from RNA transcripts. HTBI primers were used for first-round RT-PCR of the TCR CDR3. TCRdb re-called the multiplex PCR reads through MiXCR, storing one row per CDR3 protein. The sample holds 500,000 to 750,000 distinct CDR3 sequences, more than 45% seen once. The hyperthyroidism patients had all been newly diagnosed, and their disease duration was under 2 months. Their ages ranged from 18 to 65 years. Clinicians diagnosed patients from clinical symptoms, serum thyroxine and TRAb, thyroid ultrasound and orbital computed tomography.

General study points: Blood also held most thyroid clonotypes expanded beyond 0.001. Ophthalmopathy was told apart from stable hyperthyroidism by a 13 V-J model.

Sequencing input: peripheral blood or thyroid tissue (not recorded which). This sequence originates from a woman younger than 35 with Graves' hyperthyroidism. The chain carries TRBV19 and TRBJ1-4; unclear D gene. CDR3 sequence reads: CASSIVSNEKLFF. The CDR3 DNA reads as TGTGCCAGTAGTATAGTGAGCAATGAAAAACTGTTTTTT.